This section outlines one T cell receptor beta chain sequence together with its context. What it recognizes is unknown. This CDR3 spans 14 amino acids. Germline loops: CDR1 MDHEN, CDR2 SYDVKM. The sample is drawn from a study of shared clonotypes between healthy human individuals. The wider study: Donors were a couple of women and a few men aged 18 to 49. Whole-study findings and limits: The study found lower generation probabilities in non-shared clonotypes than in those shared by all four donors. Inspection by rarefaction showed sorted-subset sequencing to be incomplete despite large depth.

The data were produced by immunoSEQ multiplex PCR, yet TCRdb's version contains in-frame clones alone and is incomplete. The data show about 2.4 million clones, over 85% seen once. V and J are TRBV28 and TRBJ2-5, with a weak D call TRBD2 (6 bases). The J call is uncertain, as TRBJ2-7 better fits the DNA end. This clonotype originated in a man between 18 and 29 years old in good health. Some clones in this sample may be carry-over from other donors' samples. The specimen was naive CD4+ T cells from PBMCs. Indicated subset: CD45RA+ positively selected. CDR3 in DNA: TGTGCCAGCACCTCCCCGGAGGGGAGCTACGAGCAGTACTTC. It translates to CASTSPEGSYEQYF.